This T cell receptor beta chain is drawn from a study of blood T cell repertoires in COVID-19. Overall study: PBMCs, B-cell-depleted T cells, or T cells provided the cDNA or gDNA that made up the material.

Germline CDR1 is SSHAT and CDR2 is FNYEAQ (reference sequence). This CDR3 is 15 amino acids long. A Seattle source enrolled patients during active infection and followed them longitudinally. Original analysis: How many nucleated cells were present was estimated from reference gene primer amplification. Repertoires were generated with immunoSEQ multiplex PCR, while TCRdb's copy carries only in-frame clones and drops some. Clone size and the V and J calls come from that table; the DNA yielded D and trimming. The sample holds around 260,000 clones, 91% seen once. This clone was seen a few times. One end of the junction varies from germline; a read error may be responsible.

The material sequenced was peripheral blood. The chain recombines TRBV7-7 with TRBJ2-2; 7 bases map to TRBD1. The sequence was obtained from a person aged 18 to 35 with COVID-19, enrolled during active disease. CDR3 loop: CASSVNRGFAGELFF. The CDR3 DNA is TGTGCTAGCAGCGTCAACAGGGGTTTCGCCGGGGAGCTGTTTTTT.